A selection of T cell receptor beta chains follows, all from one sample in a study of PD-L1 blockade in urothelial cancer. Clones were sequenced by immunoSEQ multiplex PCR, and TCRdb holds only the in-frame ones, with some missing. This table has 70,000 to 80,000 clones, 85% appearing once. Sequenced material: PBMCs, taken around atezolizumab (anti-PD-L1) treatment. The source is a man aged 40-50 years with urothelial cancer. Both conserved end residues are part of each CDR3. A D gene is named only where the DNA matches it firmly. Some rows mark clone size as missing; the rest say once, few, many or name a class of expanded clone.

. | TRBJ2-5 | . | TRBV7-3 | TGTGCCAGCAGCGCAGGGTGGCAAGAGACCCAGTACTTC | CASSAGWQETQYF
. | TRBJ2-7 | . | TRBV9 | TGTGCCAGCAGCGTAGCGGCTCAGGGATCCGACGAGCAGTACTTC | CASSVAAQGSDEQYF
TRBD2 | TRBJ2-7 | . | TRBV19 | TGTGCCAGTAGTATCCAGGGAGGGTCTGGGTCCTACGAGCAGTACTTC | CASSIQGGSGSYEQYF
TRBD2 | TRBJ2-1 | . | TRBV2 | TGTGCCAGCAGTGAGGAGGGAGGGCCGTCCAATGAGCAGTTCTTC | CASSEEGGPSNEQFF
. | TRBJ2-7 | . | TRBV9 | TGTGCCAGCAGCGCCGGGATGTCCTCTCCTAGATACGAGCAGTACTTC | CASSAGMSSPRYEQYF
TRBD2 | TRBJ2-2 | . | TRBV15 | TGTGCCACCAGCGGGAGGGCGAACACCGGGGAGCTGTTTTTT | CATSGRANTGELFF
TRBD1 | TRBJ1-1 | once | TRBV6-6 | TGTGCCAGCAGTTCCTTCGGGGGGACAGGGGGCACTGAAGCTTTCTTT | CASSSFGGTGGTEAFF
. | TRBJ2-7 | . | TRBV28 | TGTGCCAGCAGTTTATTCTCCGGAGGTCTCTACGAGCAGTACTTC | CASSLFSGGLYEQYF
. | TRBJ2-1 | . | TRBV13 | TGTGCCAGCAGCTTAGCAGGGGTCGAGCAGTTCTTC | CASSLAGVEQFF
TRBD2 | TRBJ2-7 | . | TRBV5-1 | TGCGCCAGCAGCTGGGACTACGGGGCCGAGCAGTACTTC | CASSWDYGAEQYF
. | TRBJ2-3 | . | TRBV6-1 | TGTGCCAGCCGTTCTACGTCAGATACGCAGTATTTT | CASRSTSDTQYF
. | TRBJ2-3 | . | TRBV28 | TGTGCCAGCAGTTTAGGGGGGGGCCGAGGGGAGTATTTT | CASSLGGGRGEYF
TRBD2 | TRBJ2-7 | . | TRBV6-5 | TGTGCCAGCAGTCTCACTAGCGGGACGTTGTACGAGCAGTACTTC | CASSLTSGTLYEQYF
. | TRBJ1-1 | once | TRBV11-2 | TGTGCCAGCAGCTTTTGGCAGAACACTGAAGCTTTCTTT | CASSFWQNTEAFF
TRBD1 | TRBJ1-4 | . | TRBV28 | TGTGCCAGCAGCCGTTTTGGACAGGGAAGAGAAAAACTGTTTTTT | CASSRFGQGREKLFF
. | TRBJ1-2 | . | TRBV19 | TGTGCCAGTGCCGGAGACCGGAGCTACACCTTC | CASAGDRSYTF
TRBD1 | TRBJ2-7 | . | TRBV7-2 | TGTGCCAGCAGCGCACAGGGGGCCGGTTACGAGCAGTACTTC | CASSAQGAGYEQYF
TRBD1 | TRBJ1-3 | . | TRBV12-5 | TGTGCTAGCGGACAGGGCGGAAACACCATATATTTT | CASGQGGNTIYF
. | TRBJ1-1 | . | TRBV6-5 | TGTGCCACACTCCTCCCCACTGAAGCTTTCTTT | CATLLPTEAFF
. | TRBJ2-7 | . | TRBV7-2 | TGTGCCAGCAGCTCCAATCAGGGGCTGGGGGAGCAGTACTTC | CASSSNQGLGEQYF
. | TRBJ1-1 | few | TRBV4-3 | TGCGCCAGCAGCCAAGACAGGGTGAACACTGAAGCTTTCTTT | CASSQDRVNTEAFF
. | TRBJ2-3 | once | TRBV28 | TGTGCCAGCAGTTTAATCCCAGGGAATGGAGCAGATACGCAGTATTTT | CASSLIPGNGADTQYF
. | TRBJ2-7 | . | TRBV28 | TGTGCCAGCAGTTTATCGGGACTTTACGAGCAGTACTTC | CASSLSGLYEQYF
TRBD2 | TRBJ2-1 | . | TRBV9 | TGTGCCAGCAGCGTCAGACTAGCGGACTTGGGTGAGCAGTTCTTC | CASSVRLADLGEQFF
. | TRBJ2-3 | . | TRBV28 | TGTGCCAGCAGTTCCCCGGGATCCACAGATACGCAGTATTTT | CASSSPGSTDTQYF
. | TRBJ2-3 | few | TRBV28 | TGTGCCAGCAGTTTCCATACTCCCTACACAGATACGCAGTATTTT | CASSFHTPYTDTQYF
TRBD2 | TRBJ2-7 | . | TRBV7-6 | TGTGCCAGCAGCTCGGGACTAGCGGGAGGAGGGTACGAGCAGTACTTC | CASSSGLAGGGYEQYF
. | TRBJ2-7 | . | TRBV5-1 | TGCGCCAGCAGCTGGCAGGGTCCCTACGAGCAGTACTTC | CASSWQGPYEQYF
. | TRBJ2-2 | . | TRBV6-5 | TGTGCCAGCAGATCTATCACCGGGGAGCTGTTTTTT | CASRSITGELFF
TRBD1 | TRBJ2-5 | . | TRBV30 | TGTGCCTGGAGTGTAGGACAGGGTCAATTGGGGGACTTC | CAWSVGQGQLGDF
TRBD2 | TRBJ2-1 | . | TRBV4-1 | TGCGCCAGCAGCCCCCGAGTGGCGGGAGGATCCCAGGAGCAGTTCTTC | CASSPRVAGGSQEQFF
. | TRBJ1-5 | few | TRBV6-5 | TGTGCCAGCAGTCGACAGCCTTATAGCAATCAGCCCCAGCATTTT | CASSRQPYSNQPQHF
. | TRBJ2-7 | once | TRBV7-2 | TGTGCCAGCAGCTTAGGAGAACTCGAGAGCTCCTACGAGCAGTACTTC | CASSLGELESSYEQYF
. | TRBJ2-7 | . | TRBV29-1 | TGCAGCGTTGAAAAAGGGGCTGGGGACGAGCAGTACTTC | CSVEKGAGDEQYF
. | TRBJ2-7 | . | TRBV14 | TGTGCCAGCAGCCGACAGTCCGGGGGCTCCTACGAGCAGTACTTC | CASSRQSGGSYEQYF
. | TRBJ2-7 | . | TRBV18 | TGTGCCAGCTCACACAGCGGGCTGGAGCAGTACTTC | CASSHSGLEQYF
TRBD2 | TRBJ2-7 | . | TRBV7-9 | TGTGCCAGCAGCCACCCTGGGGGGAGGGTCTCCTACGAGCAGTACTTC | CASSHPGGRVSYEQYF
TRBD2 | TRBJ2-7 | . | TRBV27 | TGTGCCAGCAGTTTAACAGCGGGGAGGAACGAGCAGTACTTC | CASSLTAGRNEQYF
TRBD2 | TRBJ2-3 | . | TRBV4-3 | TGCGCCAGCAGCCAAGAGCGTAGCGGGAGGGCGCCGGATACGCAGTATTTT | CASSQERSGRAPDTQYF
TRBD2 | TRBJ2-7 | few | TRBV28 | TGTGCCAGCAGTTTAGGCGGGAGCCTTTACGAGCAGTACTTC | CASSLGGSLYEQYF
. | TRBJ1-1 | . | TRBV6-5 | TGTGCCAGCAGTACGAGAACAGGGCTCACTGAAGCTTTCTTT | CASSTRTGLTEAFF
TRBD1 | TRBJ1-2 | once | TRBV27 | TGTGCCAGCCGAACCCCCGGGACAGGTGGTTACACCTTC | CASRTPGTGGYTF
. | TRBJ2-1 | few | TRBV9 | TGTGCCAGCAGCGGACTAGGTGATGAGCAGTTCTTC | CASSGLGDEQFF
TRBD2 | TRBJ2-1 | . | TRBV11-3 | TGTGCCAGCAGCCCCTCTAGCGGGGAGCAGTTCTTC | CASSPSSGEQFF
. | TRBJ2-7 | once | TRBV7-6 | TGTGCCAGCAGCCCTAGAGCGGGCTCGTCCTACGAGCAGTACTTC | CASSPRAGSSYEQYF
. | TRBJ2-7 | few | TRBV6-5 | TGTGCCAGCAGTTACGACAGCAGCACCTACGAGCAGTACTTC | CASSYDSSTYEQYF
TRBD2 | TRBJ2-1 | . | TRBV29-1 | TGCAGCGGCAGCGGGAGCGGCCACAATGAGCAGTTCTTC | CSGSGSGHNEQFF
. | TRBJ2-7 | . | TRBV6-1 | TGTGCCAGCAGTGAGGCCAGGGCTACCTCCTACGAGCAGTACTTC | CASSEARATSYEQYF
. | TRBJ1-4 | . | TRBV19 | TGTGCCAGTAGTAGTCCGGGTAGCGGAGAAAAACTGTTTTTT | CASSSPGSGEKLFF
. | TRBJ1-3 | . | TRBV5-1 | TGCGCCAGCAGCTTGGGAAGCGGAAACACCATATATTTT | CASSLGSGNTIYF